Given below is one T cell receptor (beta chain) in context. Germline V gene sequence: CDR1 SGDLS, CDR2 YYNGEE. CDR3 length: 15 amino acids. V was pared by 0 bases and J by 4 bases, with 8 bases between. The data are from a study of blood T cell repertoires in COVID-19. Study-level information: Both acute and convalescent COVID-19 samples were obtained from the United States, Italy and Spain. PBMCs, B-cell-depleted T cells, or T cells provided the cDNA or gDNA that made up the material.

Original methodology: Reference gene primers were amplified, and this amplification served to estimate nucleated cell counts. TCRdb's table, derived via immunoSEQ multiplex PCR, lists solely in-frame clones and lacks some. V, J and clone size were drawn from that table, and D and trimming were deduced from the DNA. Seen here are about 170,000 clones, 90% to 95% observed once, and the top ten hold around 0.5%. The chain combines TRBV9 with TRBJ1-6; no clear D gene. The origin of this receptor is a man aged 50 to 60 with acute or convalescent COVID-19. The sample consisted of peripheral blood. DNA of the CDR3: TGTGCCAGCAGCGTAGGCCAGTCTTATAATTCACCCCTCCACTTT. The encoded protein is CASSVGQSYNSPLHF.